This TCR beta chain derives from a study of cytomegalovirus exposure and HLA in healthy donors. Study-wide context: Of all 360 or so donors who were genotyped, roughly 83% belonged to the Caucasian-associated ancestry cluster. Study-level results: In vitro confirmation showed three CMV-associated chains to be CMV antigen specific. Later analysis identified a missense DCLRE1C variant that was linked to TCR beta V- and J-gene trimming. Reportedly, HLA-A and HLA-B alleles of most subjects were accurately predicted from TCR beta.

The germline V gene has CDR1 SNHLY and CDR2 FYNNEI. V shed 5 bases and J shed 0 bases, with 14 bases lying between them. The CDR3 is 16 amino acids. Primers included in the PCR were 60 Vbeta and 13 Jbeta primers. Profiled with immunoSEQ multiplex PCR; TCRdb holds only in-frame clones, not every one. The sample includes around 250,000 clones, approximately 80% of them seen just once. For this clone: The antigen remains undetermined.

Specimen: PBMCs. This sequence was found in a woman in her fifties or sixties in good health and CMV-seropositive. The rearrangement links TRBV2 to TRBJ1-3; D gene uncertain. The CDR3 here is CASSQTPPSSGNTIYF. As DNA, the CDR3 is TGTGCCAGCAGTCAGACACCTCCATCCTCTGGAAACACCATATATTTT.